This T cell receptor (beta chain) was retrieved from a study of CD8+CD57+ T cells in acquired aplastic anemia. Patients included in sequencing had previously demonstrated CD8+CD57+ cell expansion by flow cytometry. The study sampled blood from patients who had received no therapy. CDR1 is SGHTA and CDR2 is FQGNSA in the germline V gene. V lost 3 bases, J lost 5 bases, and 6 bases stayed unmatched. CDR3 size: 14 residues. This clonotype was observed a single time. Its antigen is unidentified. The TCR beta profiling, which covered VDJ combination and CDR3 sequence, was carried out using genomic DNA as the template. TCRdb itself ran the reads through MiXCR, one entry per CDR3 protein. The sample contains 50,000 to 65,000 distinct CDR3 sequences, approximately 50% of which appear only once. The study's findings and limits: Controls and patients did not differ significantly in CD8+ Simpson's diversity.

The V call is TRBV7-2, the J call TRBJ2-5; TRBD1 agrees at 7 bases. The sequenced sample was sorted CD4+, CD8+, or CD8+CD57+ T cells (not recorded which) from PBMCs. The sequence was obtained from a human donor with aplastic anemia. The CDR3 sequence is CASSFTGVMETQYF. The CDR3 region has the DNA TGTGCCAGCAGCTTCACAGGGGTGATGGAGACCCAGTACTTC.